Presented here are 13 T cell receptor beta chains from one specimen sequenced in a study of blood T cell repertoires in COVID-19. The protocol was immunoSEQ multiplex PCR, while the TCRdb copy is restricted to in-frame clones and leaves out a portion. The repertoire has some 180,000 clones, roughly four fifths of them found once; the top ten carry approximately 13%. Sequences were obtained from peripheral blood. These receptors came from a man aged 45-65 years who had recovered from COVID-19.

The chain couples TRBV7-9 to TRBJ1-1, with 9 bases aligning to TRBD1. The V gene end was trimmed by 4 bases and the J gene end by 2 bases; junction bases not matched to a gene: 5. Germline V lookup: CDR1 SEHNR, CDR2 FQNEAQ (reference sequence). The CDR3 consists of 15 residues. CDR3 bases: TGTGCCAGCAGCTACAGACAGGGGGATAACACTGAAGCTTTCTTT. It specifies CASSYRQGDNTEAFF.

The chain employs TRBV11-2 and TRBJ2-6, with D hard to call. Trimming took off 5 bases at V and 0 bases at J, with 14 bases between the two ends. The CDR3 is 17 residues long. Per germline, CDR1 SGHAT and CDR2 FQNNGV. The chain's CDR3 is CASSLYDEHSGANVLTF. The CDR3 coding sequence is TGTGCCAGCAGCCTGTATGATGAGCACTCTGGGGCCAACGTCCTGACTTTC.

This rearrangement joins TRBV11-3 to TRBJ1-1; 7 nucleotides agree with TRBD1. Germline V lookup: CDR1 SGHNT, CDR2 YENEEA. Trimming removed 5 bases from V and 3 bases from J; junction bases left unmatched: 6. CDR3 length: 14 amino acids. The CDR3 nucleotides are TGTGCCAGCAGCAACAAAGGGGGCCACACTGAAGCTTTCTTT. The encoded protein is CASSNKGGHTEAFF.

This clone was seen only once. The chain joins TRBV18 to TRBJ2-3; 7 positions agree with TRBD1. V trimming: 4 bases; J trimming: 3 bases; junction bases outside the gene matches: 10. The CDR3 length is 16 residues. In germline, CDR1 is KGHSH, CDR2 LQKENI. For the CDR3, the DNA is TGTGCCAGCTCACGGGGTTCGACAGGGATTACAGATACGCAGTATTTT. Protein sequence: CASSRGSTGITDTQYF.

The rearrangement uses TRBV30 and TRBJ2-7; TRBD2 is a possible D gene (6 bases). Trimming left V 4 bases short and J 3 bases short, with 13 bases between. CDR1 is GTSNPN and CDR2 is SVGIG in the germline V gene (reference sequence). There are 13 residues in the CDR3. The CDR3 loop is CAWNRDSNYEQYF. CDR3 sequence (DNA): TGTGCCTGGAATCGGGACTCGAACTACGAGCAGTACTTC.

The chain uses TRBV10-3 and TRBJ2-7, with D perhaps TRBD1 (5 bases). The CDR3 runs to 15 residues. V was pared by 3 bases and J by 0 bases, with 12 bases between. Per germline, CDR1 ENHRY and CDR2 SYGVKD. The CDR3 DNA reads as TGTGCCATCAGTGAAGGGGTAGAAGACTCCTACGAGCAGTACTTC. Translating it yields CAISEGVEDSYEQYF.

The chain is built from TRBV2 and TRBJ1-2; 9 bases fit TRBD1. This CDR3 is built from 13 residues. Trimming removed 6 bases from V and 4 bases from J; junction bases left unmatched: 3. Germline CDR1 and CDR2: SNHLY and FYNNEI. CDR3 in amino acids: CASRGTGPYGYTF. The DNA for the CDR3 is TGTGCCAGCAGGGGGACAGGGCCCTATGGCTACACCTTC.

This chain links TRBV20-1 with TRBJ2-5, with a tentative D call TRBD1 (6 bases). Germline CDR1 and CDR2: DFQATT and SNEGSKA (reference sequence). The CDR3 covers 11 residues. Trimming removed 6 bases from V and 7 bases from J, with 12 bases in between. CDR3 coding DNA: TGCAGTGCCCCCAGGGGTGGGACCCAGTACTTC. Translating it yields CSAPRGGTQYF.

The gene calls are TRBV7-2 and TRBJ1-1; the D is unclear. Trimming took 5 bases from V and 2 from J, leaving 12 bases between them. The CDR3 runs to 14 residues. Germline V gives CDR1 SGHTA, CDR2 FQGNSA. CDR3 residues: CASSLSRGNTEAFF. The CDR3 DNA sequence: TGTGCCAGCAGCCTAAGTCGAGGAAACACTGAAGCTTTCTTT.

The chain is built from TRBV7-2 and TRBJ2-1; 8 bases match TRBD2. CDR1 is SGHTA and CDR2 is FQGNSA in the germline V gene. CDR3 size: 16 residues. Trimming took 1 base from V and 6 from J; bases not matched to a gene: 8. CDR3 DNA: TGTGCCAGCAGCTTAGATTCTAGCGGGCAAGGCAATGAGCAGTTCTTC. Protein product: CASSLDSSGQGNEQFF. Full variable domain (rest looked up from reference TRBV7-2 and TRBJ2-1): GAGVSQSPSNKVTEKGKDVELRCDPISGHTALYWYRQSLGQGLEFLIYFQGNSAPDKSGLPSDRFSAERTGGSVSTLTIQRTQQEDSAVYLCASSLDSSGQGNEQFFGPGTRLTVL.

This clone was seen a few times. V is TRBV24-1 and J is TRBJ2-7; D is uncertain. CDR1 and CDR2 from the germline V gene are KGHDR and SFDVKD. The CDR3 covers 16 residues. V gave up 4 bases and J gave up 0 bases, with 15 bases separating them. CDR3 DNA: TGTGCCACCAGTGACCAAAAAACATTACCCTCCTACGAGCAGTACTTC. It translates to CATSDQKTLPSYEQYF.

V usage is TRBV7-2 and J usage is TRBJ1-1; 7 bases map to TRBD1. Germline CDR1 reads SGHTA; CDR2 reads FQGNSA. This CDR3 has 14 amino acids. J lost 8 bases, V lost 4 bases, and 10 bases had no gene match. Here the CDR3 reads CASSSISGTEEAFF. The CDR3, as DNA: TGTGCCAGCAGCTCTATTTCCGGGACAGAAGAAGCTTTCTTT.

The CDR3 loop is CAISKKGARDSNSGANVLTF. DNA for the CDR3: TGTGCCATCAGTAAAAAGGGAGCGCGGGACTCCAACTCTGGGGCCAACGTCCTGACTTTC. The V and J genes are TRBV10-3 and TRBJ2-6; tentatively, D is TRBD2 (6 bases). Between the trimmed V and J ends, which lost 5 bases and 0 bases, there was a span of 23 bases. CDR1 is ENHRY and CDR2 is SYGVKD in the germline V gene. The CDR3 extends over 20 amino acids.